The 24 T cell receptor beta chains presented below share a single source sample, sequenced in a study of blood T cells in healthy people across ages. Through a sample-barcoded 5' primer and a J-beta primer mix, a second PCR was run for roughly 6 to 12 cycles. TCRdb itself ran the 5' RACE reads through MiXCR, one entry per CDR3 protein. In the table there are 700,000 to 900,000 distinct CDR3 sequences, roughly 50% of which are singletons. Input material: blood. The origin of the receptors is a man aged 80 or over in good health.

This clonotype was observed a handful of times. The chain combines TRBV3-1 with TRBJ1-1; D is unresolved. V was cut by 2 bases and J by 7 bases, with 5 bases left in between. In germline, CDR1 is LGHDT, CDR2 YNNKEL (reference sequence). The CDR3 runs to 11 residues. CDR3 nucleotide sequence: TGTGCCAGCAGCCAACAGAGTGAAGCTTTCTTT. Protein: CASSQQSEAFF.

Only a few counts were recorded for this clonotype. The chain combines TRBV29-1 with TRBJ2-4, with 14 bases lining up with TRBD2. The J call may be wrong; the DNA end is better matched by TRBJ2-7. In germline, CDR1 is SQVTM, CDR2 ANQGSEA. There are 14 residues in the CDR3. The CDR3 sequence: CSVGLAGGQYEQYF. The CDR3 DNA is TGCAGCGTTGGACTAGCGGGAGGGCAGTACGAGCAGTACTTC.

This clonotype appeared a few times. The V call is TRBV7-2, the J call TRBJ2-3; 7 bases fit TRBD2. CDR1 is SGHTA, CDR2 FQGNSA, per germline. The CDR3 is 19 amino acids. The V and J ends lost 0 bases and 3 bases, in that order; junction bases with no gene match: 15. This chain's CDR3 is CASSLAQWRGRVGTDTQYF. CDR3 nucleotides: TGTGCCAGCAGCTTAGCTCAGTGGAGAGGGAGGGTGGGGACAGATACGCAGTATTTT. The full variable domain, completed using reference TRBV7-2 and TRBJ2-3, is GAGVSQSPSNKVTEKGKDVELRCDPISGHTALYWYRQSLGQGLEFLIYFQGNSAPDKSGLPSDRFSAERTGGSVSTLTIQRTQQEDSAVYLCASSLAQWRGRVGTDTQYFGPGTRLTVL.

The V gene is TRBV12-3 or TRBV12-4, the J gene TRBJ2-7; D might be TRBD2 (7 bases). The length of the CDR3 is 14 residues. V lost 4 bases and J lost 4, with 14 bases in between. The CDR3 spells CASSWSGGRYEQYF. In DNA, the CDR3 is TGTGCCAGCAGTTGGTCCGGGGGGCGATACGAGCAGTACTTC.

The genes are TRBV29-1 and TRBJ2-7; D may match TRBD1 or TRBD2 (5 bases each). V lost 5 bases and J 7 bases, leaving 12 bases between the germline ends. From germline, CDR1 is SQVTM and CDR2 ANQGSEA. The CDR3 runs 11 residues. CDR3 loop: CSVKTGGEQYF. CDR3 bases: TGCAGCGTTAAGACTGGGGGTGAGCAGTACTTC.

Comments on this clonotype: One end of the junction does not line up with germline, which may come from a read error. The chain employs TRBV28 and TRBJ2-1; D could derive from TRBD1 or TRBD2 (5 bases each). This CDR3 comprises 14 residues. Per germline, CDR1 MDHEN and CDR2 SYDVKM. For the CDR3, the DNA is TGTGCCAGCAGTCCCCCGGGGCCTTACAGTGAGCAGTTCTTC. Translation gives CASSPPGPYSEQFF.

The chain employs TRBV20-1 and TRBJ1-1, with 8 bases identical to TRBD1. CDR1 and CDR2 from the germline V gene are DFQATT and SNEGSKA (reference sequence). The CDR3 runs 14 residues. Trimming cost V 2 bases and J 2 bases; bases outside gene matches: 4. This CDR3 is CSARPGGGNTEAFF. The DNA for the CDR3 is TGCAGTGCTAGACCAGGGGGCGGTAACACTGAAGCTTTCTTT.

The gene calls are TRBV20-1 and TRBJ2-7, with a weak D call TRBD1 (6 bases). This CDR3 spans 16 amino acids. CDR1 is DFQATT and CDR2 is SNEGSKA in the germline V gene (reference sequence). With 6 bases removed from V and 4 bases from J, the gap between germline ends came to 25 bases. The CDR3 sequence is CSAHYTGAQGRYEQYF. CDR3 nucleotides: TGCAGTGCCCACTATACCGGAGCCCAGGGGCGGTACGAGCAGTACTTC.

This rearrangement joins TRBV5-1 to TRBJ2-3; 9 bases line up with TRBD2. CDR1 and CDR2 from the germline V gene are SGHRS and YFSETQ. Trimming took 0 bases from V and 6 from J; bases not matched to a gene: 5. CDR3 length: 15 amino acids. The CDR3 loop reads CASSLEVAGADTQYF. In nucleotides, the CDR3 is TGCGCCAGCAGCTTGGAGGTAGCGGGAGCTGATACGCAGTATTTT.

CDR3 in DNA: TGTGCCAGCAGCGTAGGGACTAGCGGGAGTCACGAGCAGTACTTC. It is translated as CASSVGTSGSHEQYF. The chain has TRBV9 and TRBJ2-7, with 13 bases matching TRBD2. Per germline, CDR1 SGDLS and CDR2 YYNGEE. Unmatched junction bases numbered 2, after V lost 0 bases and J lost 5 bases. The CDR3 is made up of 15 amino acids.

This clonotype was detected only a few times. This rearrangement joins TRBV5-1 to TRBJ2-7; possible D gene TRBD1, 6 bases. The germline V gene has CDR1 SGHRS and CDR2 YFSETQ. CDR3 length equals 14 residues. Trimming took off 0 bases at V and 2 bases at J, with 9 bases between the two ends. The CDR3 DNA sequence: TGCGCCAGCAGCTTGGTGGACAGAGCCTACGAGCAGTACTTC. Translation: CASSLVDRAYEQYF. Supplemented by reference TRBV5-1 and TRBJ2-7, the full variable domain reads KAGVTQTPRYLIKTRGQQVTLSCSPISGHRSVSWYQQTPGQGLQFLFEYFSETQRNKGNFPGRFSGRQFSNSRSEMNVSTLELGDSALYLCASSLVDRAYEQYFGPGTRLTVT.

The chain couples TRBV24-1 to TRBJ2-3; D uncertain. With 3 bases removed from V and 2 bases from J, the gap between germline ends came to 17 bases. The germline gives CDR1 KGHDR, CDR2 SFDVKD. The CDR3 has 17 residues. The CDR3 is CATSDLRRQTPTDTQYF. DNA of the CDR3: TGTGCCACCAGTGATCTCCGCAGACAAACCCCCACAGATACGCAGTATTTT.

This chain joins TRBV6-1 and TRBJ2-3; 8 bases are a match to TRBD1. Germline trimming cut 1 base from V and 2 bases from J; bases unmatched to any gene: 11. Germline lookup yields CDR1 MNHNS and CDR2 SASEGT. CDR3 length equals 18 residues. In nucleotides, the CDR3 is TGTGCCAGCAGTGAAGTTGTGAGGACAGGGCGGGACACAGATACGCAGTATTTT. Amino acids: CASSEVVRTGRDTDTQYF.

This clonotype was observed a handful of times. V usage is TRBV5-1 and J usage is TRBJ2-3; TRBD1 matches 8 bases. The germline CDR1 and CDR2 sequences are SGHRS and YFSETQ. Unmatched junction bases numbered 12, after V lost 4 bases and J lost 14 bases. The CDR3 length is 13 residues. The CDR3 loop is CASSPQGDRYAYF. The DNA of the CDR3 is TGCGCCAGCAGCCCACAGGGGGACAGATACGCGTATTTT.

This clonotype showed up many times. The chain couples TRBV7-6 to TRBJ2-3, with TRBD2 identical over 8 bases. The V and J ends lost 5 bases and 6 bases, in that order; junction bases with no gene match: 7. The CDR3 contains 14 residues. Germline CDR1 reads SGHVS; CDR2 reads FNYEAQ. The CDR3 reads CASSPGLARDTQYF. In nucleotides, the CDR3 is TGTGCCAGCAGCCCTGGACTAGCAAGGGATACGCAGTATTTT.

The rearrangement joins TRBV6-1 to TRBJ2-3; a weak D match, TRBD2 (6 bases). This CDR3 region has 17 residues. V was clipped by 1 base and J by 14 bases, with 28 bases between them. Germline V gene sequence: CDR1 MNHNS, CDR2 SASEGT. Written as DNA, the CDR3 is TGTGCCAGCAGTGAAGGGGGGGTCTTCAGACTTCACAGATACGCGTATTTT. It translates to CASSEGGVFRLHRYAYF.

The rearrangement links TRBV5-1 to TRBJ2-7; D remains unclear. The DNA end lines up better with TRBJ2-4; the J call may be wrong. Germline loops: CDR1 SGHRS, CDR2 YFSETQ. This CDR3 region has 14 residues. The CDR3 DNA reads TGCGCCAGCAGCTCCAGTTCTGTAGGCAACATTCAGTACTTC. Translation: CASSSSSVGNIQYF.

The genes are TRBV7-9 and TRBJ2-4; D not certain. CDR1 SEHNR and CDR2 FQNEAQ come from the germline V gene (reference sequence). The CDR3 is made up of 13 amino acids. V was clipped by 4 bases and J by 13 bases, with 17 bases between them. The CDR3 coding sequence is TGTGCCAGCAGCTCTACAAACCAAGCAGAGCAGTACTTC. Its protein product is CASSSTNQAEQYF.

This chain connects TRBV7-3 to TRBJ2-3; possibly TRBD2 for D (5 bases). Deletions cut 5 bases from V and 5 bases from J, with 8 bases between. The V gene's germline CDR1 is SGHTA and CDR2 FQGTGA. CDR3 length equals 12 residues. CDR3 region: CASSRAGDTQYF. The CDR3 DNA reads as TGTGCCAGCAGCCGTGCGGGAGATACGCAGTATTTT.

The rearrangement uses TRBV5-1 and TRBJ2-7; TRBD2 is a possible D gene (6 bases). The V end lost 0 bases, the J end lost 1 base, and 14 bases lay between the germline ends. This CDR3 contains 16 residues. CDR1 is SGHRS, CDR2 YFSETQ, per germline. The CDR3 DNA is TGCGCCAGCAGCTTGGATAGTGGCGGGATTTCCTACGAGCAGTACTTC. Its translation is CASSLDSGGISYEQYF.

The rearrangement links TRBV6-2 or TRBV6-3 to TRBJ2-7, with TRBD2 matching 7 bases. Germline trimming cut 8 bases from V and 4 bases from J; bases unmatched to any gene: 11. CDR3 length: 14 amino acids. Germline loops: CDR1 MNHEY, CDR2 SVGEGT. CDR3: CASGWGGPMYEQYF. Here the CDR3 DNA reads TGTGCCAGCGGCTGGGGAGGGCCGATGTACGAGCAGTACTTC.

The rearrangement links TRBV11-2 to TRBJ1-4; D unclear. V was clipped by 5 bases and J by 2 bases, with 12 bases between them. Germline V gene lookup returns CDR1 SGHAT and CDR2 FQNNGV. This CDR3 has 15 amino acids. The CDR3 region is CASSLGQSTNEKLFF. CDR3 nucleotides: TGTGCCAGCAGCCTTGGGCAGTCTACTAATGAAAAACTGTTTTTT.

This clonotype has more than one count but fewer than ten. The J gene is TRBJ1-1, the V gene TRBV5-1; D might be TRBD1 (6 bases). From germline, CDR1 is SGHRS and CDR2 YFSETQ. The CDR3 consists of 14 residues. Trimming removed 5 bases at V and 3 bases at J, with 14 bases between. The CDR3 sequence: CASRGMQGHTEAFF. The DNA of the CDR3 is TGCGCCAGCAGGGGAATGCAGGGGCACACTGAAGCTTTCTTT.

J is TRBJ2-1 and V is TRBV10-3, with D possibly TRBD1 on 6 matching bases. The CDR3 spans 14 residues. Germline CDR1 is ENHRY and CDR2 is SYGVKD. V lost 8 bases, J lost 2 bases, and 13 bases lay in between. The CDR3 region is CAIGATGTYNEQFF. In nucleotides, the CDR3 is TGTGCCATCGGCGCGACAGGAACCTACAATGAGCAGTTCTTC.